This T cell receptor beta chain was found in a study of response to subunit inactivated influenza vaccine. TCRdb reprocessed the RT-PCR reads with MiXCR, giving one entry per CDR3 protein. This repertoire shows a few hundred thousand distinct CDR3 sequences, 7.2% found once; its top ten account for around 13%. With respect to this clonotype: Antigen: not known. A junction end diverges from the germline sequence, so it may reflect a read error.

Regarding the study as a whole: Researchers suggested that each seasonal influenza vaccination recruits few new T cells.

This CDR3 contains 13 residues. The germline CDR1 and CDR2 sequences are DFQATT and SNEGSKA (reference sequence). Sequencing used PBMCs from blood, obtained around 2 years after vaccination. The chain carries TRBV20-1 and TRBJ1-6; D is ambiguous. This TCR came from a man aged 50 to 69 who received an inactivated influenza vaccine. The DNA for the CDR3 is TGCCGTGCTACTGAGACCAAGAATTCACCCCTCCACTTT. Its protein is CRATETKNSPLHF.